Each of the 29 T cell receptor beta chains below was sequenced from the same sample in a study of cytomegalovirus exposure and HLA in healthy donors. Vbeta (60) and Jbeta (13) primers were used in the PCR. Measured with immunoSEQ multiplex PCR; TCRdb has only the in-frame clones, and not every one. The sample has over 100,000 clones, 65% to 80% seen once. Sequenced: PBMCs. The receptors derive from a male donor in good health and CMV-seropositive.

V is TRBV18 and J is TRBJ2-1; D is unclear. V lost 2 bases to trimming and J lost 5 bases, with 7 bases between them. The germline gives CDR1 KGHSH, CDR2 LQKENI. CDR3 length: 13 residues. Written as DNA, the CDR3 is TGTGCCAGCTCACCAGACATGGACAATGAGCAGTTCTTC. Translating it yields CASSPDMDNEQFF.

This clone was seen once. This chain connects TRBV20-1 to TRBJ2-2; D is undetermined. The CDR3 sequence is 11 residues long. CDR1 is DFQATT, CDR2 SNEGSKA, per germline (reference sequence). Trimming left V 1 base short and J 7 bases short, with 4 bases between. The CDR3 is CSARASGELFF. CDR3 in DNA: TGCAGTGCTAGAGCTAGCGGGGAGCTGTTTTTT.

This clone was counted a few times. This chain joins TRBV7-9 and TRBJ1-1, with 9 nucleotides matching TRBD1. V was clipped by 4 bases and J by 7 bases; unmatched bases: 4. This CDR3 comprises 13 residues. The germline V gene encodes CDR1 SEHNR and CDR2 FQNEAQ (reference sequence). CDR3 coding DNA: TGTGCCAGCAGCTATACAGGGGGCAGTGAAGCTTTCTTT. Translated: CASSYTGGSEAFF.

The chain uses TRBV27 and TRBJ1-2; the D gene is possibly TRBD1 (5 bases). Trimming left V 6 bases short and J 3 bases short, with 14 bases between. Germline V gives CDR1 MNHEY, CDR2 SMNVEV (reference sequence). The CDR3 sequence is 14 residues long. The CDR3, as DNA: TGTGCCAGCAGGCGGGGGGGAGTCGACTATGGCTACACCTTC. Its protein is CASRRGGVDYGYTF.

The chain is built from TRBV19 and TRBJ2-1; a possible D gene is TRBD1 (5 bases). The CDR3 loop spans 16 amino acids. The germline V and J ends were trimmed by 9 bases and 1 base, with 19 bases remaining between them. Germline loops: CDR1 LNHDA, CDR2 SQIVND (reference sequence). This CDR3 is CASVQSGLSSYNEQFF. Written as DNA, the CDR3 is TGTGCCAGCGTCCAATCAGGGCTGTCGTCCTACAATGAGCAGTTCTTC.

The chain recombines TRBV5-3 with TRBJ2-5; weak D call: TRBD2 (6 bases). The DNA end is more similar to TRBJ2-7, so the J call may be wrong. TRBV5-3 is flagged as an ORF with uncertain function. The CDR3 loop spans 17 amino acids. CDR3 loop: CARSPPGRRPLTYEQYF. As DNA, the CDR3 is TGTGCCAGAAGCCCCCCCGGGAGAAGACCCTTAACCTACGAGCAGTACTTC.

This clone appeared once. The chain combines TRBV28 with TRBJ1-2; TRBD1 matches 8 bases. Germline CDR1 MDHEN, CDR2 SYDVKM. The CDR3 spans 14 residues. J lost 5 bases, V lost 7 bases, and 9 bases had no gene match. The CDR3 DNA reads TGTGCCAGCAACGGTGGACAGGGACCTTATGGCTACACCTTC. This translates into CASNGGQGPYGYTF.

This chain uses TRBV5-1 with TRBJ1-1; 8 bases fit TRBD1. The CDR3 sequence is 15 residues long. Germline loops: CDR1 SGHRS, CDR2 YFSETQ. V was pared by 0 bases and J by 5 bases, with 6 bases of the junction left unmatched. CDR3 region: CASSLATGGVTEAFF. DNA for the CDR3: TGCGCCAGCAGCTTGGCCACAGGGGGTGTGACTGAAGCTTTCTTT.

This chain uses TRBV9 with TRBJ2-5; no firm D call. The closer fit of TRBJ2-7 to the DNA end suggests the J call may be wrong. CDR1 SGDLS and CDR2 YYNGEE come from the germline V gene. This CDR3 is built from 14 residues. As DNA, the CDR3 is TGTGCCAGCAGCGTAGAGTCTTTTACCTACGAGCAGTACTTC. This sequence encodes CASSVESFTYEQYF.

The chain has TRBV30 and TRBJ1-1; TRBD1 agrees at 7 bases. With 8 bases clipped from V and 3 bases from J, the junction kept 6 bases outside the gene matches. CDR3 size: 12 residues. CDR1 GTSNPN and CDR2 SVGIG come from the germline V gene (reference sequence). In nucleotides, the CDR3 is TGTGCCCGGCGACAGGGTCACACTGAAGCTTTCTTT. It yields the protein CARRQGHTEAFF.

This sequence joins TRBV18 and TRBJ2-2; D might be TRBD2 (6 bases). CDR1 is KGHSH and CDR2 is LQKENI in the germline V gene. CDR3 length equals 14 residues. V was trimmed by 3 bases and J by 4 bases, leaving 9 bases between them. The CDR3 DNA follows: TGTGCCAGCTCACCGACGGGGGTCACCGGGGAGCTGTTTTTT. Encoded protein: CASSPTGVTGELFF.

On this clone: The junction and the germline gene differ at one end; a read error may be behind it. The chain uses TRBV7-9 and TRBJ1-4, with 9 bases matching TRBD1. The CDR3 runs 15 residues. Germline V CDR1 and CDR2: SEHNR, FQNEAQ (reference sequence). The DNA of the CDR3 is TGTTCCAGCAGCTTAGCGGGACAGGGAAATGAAAAACTGTTTTTT. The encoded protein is CSSSLAGQGNEKLFF.

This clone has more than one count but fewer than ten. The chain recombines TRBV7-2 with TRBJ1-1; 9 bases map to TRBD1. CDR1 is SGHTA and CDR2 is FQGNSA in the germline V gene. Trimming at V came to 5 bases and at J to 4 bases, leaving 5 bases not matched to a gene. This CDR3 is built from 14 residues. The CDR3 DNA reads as TGTGCCAGCAGCCCACGGACAGGGGCCACTGAAGCTTTCTTT. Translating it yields CASSPRTGATEAFF.

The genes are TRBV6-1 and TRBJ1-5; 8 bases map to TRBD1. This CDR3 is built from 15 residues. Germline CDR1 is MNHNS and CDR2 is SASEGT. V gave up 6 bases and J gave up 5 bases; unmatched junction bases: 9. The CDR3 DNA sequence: TGTGCCAGCAGCACCTCAGGGGGCGCCTATCAGCCCCAGCATTTT. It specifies CASSTSGGAYQPQHF.

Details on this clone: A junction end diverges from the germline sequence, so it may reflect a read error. This CDR3 is CASSFGQVRAKNSQYF. The CDR3 region has the DNA TGCGCCAGCAGCTTCGGGCAGGTCAGGGCCAAAAACAGTCAGTACTTC. The rearrangement uses TRBV5-1 and TRBJ2-4, with D possibly TRBD1 on 5 matching bases. CDR3 length: 16 residues. Germline V gene lookup returns CDR1 SGHRS and CDR2 YFSETQ.

CDR3 bases: TGTGCCAGCAGCTTACTAGTCCAGTCAGATACGCAGTATTTT. It is translated as CASSLLVQSDTQYF. This sequence joins TRBV7-3 and TRBJ2-3; D gene unclear. From germline, CDR1 is SGHTA and CDR2 FQGTGA. The CDR3 is made up of 14 amino acids. Trimming removed 2 bases from V and 4 bases from J, with 10 bases in between. Full variable domain (outside the CDR3, taken from reference TRBV7-3 and TRBJ2-3): GAGVSQTPSNKVTEKGKYVELRCDPISGHTALYWYRQSLGQGPEFLIYFQGTGAADDSGLPNDRFFAVRPEGSVSTLKIQRTERGDSAVYLCASSLLVQSDTQYFGPGTRLTVL.

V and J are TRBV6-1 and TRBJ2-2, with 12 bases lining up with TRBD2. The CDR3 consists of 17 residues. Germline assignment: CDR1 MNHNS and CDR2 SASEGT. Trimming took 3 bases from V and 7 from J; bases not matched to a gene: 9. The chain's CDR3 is CASSDITSGRRGGELFF. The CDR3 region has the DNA TGTGCCAGCAGTGATATAACTAGCGGGAGGCGGGGCGGGGAGCTGTTTTTT.

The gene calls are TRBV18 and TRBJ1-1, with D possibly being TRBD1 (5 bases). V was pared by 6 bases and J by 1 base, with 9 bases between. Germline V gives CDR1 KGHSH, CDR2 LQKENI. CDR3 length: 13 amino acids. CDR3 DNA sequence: TGTGCCAGCTCCAGGGCAGGGAACACTGAAGCTTTCTTT. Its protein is CASSRAGNTEAFF.

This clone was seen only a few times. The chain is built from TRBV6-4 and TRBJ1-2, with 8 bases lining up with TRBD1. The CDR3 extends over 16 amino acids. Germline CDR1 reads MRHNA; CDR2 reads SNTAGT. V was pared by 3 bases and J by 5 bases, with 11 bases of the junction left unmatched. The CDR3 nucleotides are TGTGCCAGCAGTGAGGGCGCAGGGGGCTTGGTTTATGGCTACACCTTC. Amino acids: CASSEGAGGLVYGYTF.

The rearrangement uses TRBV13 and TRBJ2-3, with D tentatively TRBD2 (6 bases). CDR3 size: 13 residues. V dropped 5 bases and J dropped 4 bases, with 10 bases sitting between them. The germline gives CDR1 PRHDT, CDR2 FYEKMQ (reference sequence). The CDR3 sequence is CASSPAGPDTQYF. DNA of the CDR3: TGTGCCAGCAGCCCGGCGGGGCCAGATACGCAGTATTTT.

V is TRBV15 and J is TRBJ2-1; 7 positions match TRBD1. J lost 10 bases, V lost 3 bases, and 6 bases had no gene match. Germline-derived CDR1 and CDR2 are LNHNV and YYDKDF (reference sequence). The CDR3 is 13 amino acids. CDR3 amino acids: CATSRTGLGEQFF. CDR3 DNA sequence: TGTGCCACCAGCAGGACAGGGTTGGGGGAGCAGTTCTTC.

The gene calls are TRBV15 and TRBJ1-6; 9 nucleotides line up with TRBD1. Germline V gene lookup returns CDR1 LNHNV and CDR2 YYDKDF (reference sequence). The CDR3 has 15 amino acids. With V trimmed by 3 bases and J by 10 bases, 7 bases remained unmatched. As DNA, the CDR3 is TGTGCCACCAGCAGTGGACAGGGGATGCAATCACCCCTCCACTTT. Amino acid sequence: CATSSGQGMQSPLHF.

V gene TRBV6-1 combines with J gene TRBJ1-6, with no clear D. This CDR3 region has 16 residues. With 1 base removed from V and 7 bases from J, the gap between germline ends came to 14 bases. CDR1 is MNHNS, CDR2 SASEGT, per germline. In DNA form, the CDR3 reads TGTGCCAGCAGTGAAGTCGCCGTCAGGAACAATTCACCCCTCCACTTT. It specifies CASSEVAVRNNSPLHF.

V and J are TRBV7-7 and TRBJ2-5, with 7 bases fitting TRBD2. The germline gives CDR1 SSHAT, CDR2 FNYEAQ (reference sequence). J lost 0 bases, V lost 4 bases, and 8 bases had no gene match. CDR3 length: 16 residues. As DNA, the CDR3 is TGTGCCAGCAGCTCATTGCCTAGCGGCCACCAAGAGACCCAGTACTTC. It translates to CASSSLPSGHQETQYF. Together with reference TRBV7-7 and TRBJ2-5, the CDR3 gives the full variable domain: GAGVSQSPRYKVTKRGQDVTLRCDPISSHATLYWYQQALGQGPEFLTYFNYEAQPDKSGLPSDRFSAERPEGSISTLTIQRTEQRDSAMYRCASSSLPSGHQETQYFGPGTRLLVL.

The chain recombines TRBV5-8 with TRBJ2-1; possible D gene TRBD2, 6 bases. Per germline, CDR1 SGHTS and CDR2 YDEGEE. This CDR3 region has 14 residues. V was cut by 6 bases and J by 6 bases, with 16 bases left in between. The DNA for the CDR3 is TGTGCCAGCAACGGACTATCCCTTGTCAATGAGCAGTTCTTC. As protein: CASNGLSLVNEQFF. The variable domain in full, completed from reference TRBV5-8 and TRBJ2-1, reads EAGVTQSPTHLIKTRGQQATLRCSPISGHTSVYWYQQALGLGLQFLLWYDEGEERNRGNFPPRFSGRQFPNYSSELNVNALELEDSALYLCASNGLSLVNEQFFGPGTRLTVL.

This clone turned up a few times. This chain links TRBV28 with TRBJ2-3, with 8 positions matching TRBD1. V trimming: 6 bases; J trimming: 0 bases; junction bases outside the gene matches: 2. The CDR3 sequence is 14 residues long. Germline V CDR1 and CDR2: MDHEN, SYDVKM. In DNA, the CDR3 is TGTGCCAGCAGCACAGGGGGTAGCACAGATACGCAGTATTTT. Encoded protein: CASSTGGSTDTQYF.

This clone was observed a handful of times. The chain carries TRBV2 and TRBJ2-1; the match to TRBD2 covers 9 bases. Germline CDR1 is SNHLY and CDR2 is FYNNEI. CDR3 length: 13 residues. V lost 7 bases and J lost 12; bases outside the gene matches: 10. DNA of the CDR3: TGTGCCAGCATGGCGGGAGGGGCCTTTGGGCAGTTCTTC. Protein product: CASMAGGAFGQFF.

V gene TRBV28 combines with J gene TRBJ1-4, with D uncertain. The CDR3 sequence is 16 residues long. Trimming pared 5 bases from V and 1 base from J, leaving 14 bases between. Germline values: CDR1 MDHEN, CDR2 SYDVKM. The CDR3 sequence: CASSPLGEETNEKLFF. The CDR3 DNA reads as TGTGCCAGCAGTCCCCTCGGAGAGGAAACTAATGAAAAACTGTTTTTT.

The CDR3 here is CASSLGGGRLNIQYF. CDR3 nucleotide sequence: TGTGCCAGCAGTTTAGGGGGGGGCCGATTAAACATTCAGTACTTC. The V gene is TRBV28, the J gene TRBJ2-4; D may be TRBD2 (7 bases). The germline gives CDR1 MDHEN, CDR2 SYDVKM. V lost 2 bases, J lost 6 bases, and 14 bases lay in between. The CDR3 sequence is 15 residues long.